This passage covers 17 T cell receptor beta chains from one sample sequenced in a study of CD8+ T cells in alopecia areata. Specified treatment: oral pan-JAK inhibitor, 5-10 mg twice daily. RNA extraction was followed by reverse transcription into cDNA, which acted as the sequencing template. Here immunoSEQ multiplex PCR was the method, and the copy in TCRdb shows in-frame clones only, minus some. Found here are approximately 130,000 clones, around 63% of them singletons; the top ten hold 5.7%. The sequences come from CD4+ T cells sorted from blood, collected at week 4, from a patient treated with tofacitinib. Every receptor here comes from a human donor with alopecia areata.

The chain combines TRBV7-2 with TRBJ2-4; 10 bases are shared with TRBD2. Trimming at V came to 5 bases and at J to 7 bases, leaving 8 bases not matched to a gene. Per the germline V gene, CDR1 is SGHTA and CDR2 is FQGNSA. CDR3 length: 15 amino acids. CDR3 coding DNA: TGTGCCAGCAGCCTAGACGGACTAGCGGTGAACATTCAGTACTTC. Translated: CASSLDGLAVNIQYF.

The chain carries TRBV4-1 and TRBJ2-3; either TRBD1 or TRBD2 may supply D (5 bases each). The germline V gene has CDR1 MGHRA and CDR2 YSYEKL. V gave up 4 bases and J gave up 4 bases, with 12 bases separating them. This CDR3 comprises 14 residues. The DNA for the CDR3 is TGCGCCAGCAGCCCTTGGATGGGGGCAGATACGCAGTATTTT. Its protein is CASSPWMGADTQYF.

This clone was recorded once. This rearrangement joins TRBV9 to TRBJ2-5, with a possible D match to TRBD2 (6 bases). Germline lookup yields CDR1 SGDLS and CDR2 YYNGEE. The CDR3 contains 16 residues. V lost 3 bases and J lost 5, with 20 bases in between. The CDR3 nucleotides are TGTGCCAGCAGCGCGCGGGACCTAGCTCGGGAGGAGACCCAGTACTTC. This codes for CASSARDLAREETQYF. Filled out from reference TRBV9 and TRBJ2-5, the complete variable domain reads DSGVTQTPKHLITATGQRVTLRCSPRSGDLSVYWYQQSLDQGLQFLIQYYNGEERAKGNILERFSAQQFPDLHSELNLSSLELGDSALYFCASSARDLAREETQYFGPGTRLLVL.

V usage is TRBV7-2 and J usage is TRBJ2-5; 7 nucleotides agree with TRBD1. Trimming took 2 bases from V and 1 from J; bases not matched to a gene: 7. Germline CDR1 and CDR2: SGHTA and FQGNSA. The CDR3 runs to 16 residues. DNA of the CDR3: TGTGCCAGCAGCTTAAGCACAGGGGCGGGCCAAGAGACCCAGTACTTC. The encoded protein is CASSLSTGAGQETQYF.

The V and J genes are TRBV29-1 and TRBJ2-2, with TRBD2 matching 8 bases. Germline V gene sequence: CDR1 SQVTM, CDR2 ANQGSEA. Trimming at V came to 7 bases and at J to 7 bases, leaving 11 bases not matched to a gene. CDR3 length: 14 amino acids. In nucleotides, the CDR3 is TGCAGCGCCGGGGTAGCGGGAATGGGCGGGGAGCTGTTTTTT. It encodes CSAGVAGMGGELFF.

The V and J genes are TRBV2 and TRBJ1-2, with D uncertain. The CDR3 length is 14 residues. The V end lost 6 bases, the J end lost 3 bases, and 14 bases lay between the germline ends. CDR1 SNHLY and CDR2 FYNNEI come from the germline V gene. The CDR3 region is CASRVTPQYYGYTF. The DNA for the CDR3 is TGTGCCAGCAGAGTGACCCCACAATACTATGGCTACACCTTC.

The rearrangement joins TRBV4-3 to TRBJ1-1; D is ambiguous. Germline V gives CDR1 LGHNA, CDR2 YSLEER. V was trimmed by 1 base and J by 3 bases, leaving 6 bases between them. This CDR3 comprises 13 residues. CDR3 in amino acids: CASSQAQYTEAFF. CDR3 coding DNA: TGCGCCAGCAGCCAAGCCCAATACACTGAAGCTTTCTTT.

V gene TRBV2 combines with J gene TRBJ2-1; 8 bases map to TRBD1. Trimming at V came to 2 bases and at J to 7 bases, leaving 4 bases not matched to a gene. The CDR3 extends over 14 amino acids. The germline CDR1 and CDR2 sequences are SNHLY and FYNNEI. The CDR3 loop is CASSERTGRNEQFF. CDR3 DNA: TGTGCCAGCAGTGAACGGACAGGGAGGAATGAGCAGTTCTTC. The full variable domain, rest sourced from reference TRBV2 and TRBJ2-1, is EPEVTQTPSHQVTQMGQEVILRCVPISNHLYFYWYRQILGQKVEFLVSFYNNEISEKSEIFDDQFSVERPDGSNFTLKIRSTKLEDSAMYFCASSERTGRNEQFFGPGTRLTVL.

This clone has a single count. The CDR3 protein is CASSSDRGNTIYF. The CDR3, as DNA: TGTGCCAGCAGCTCGGACAGGGGGAACACCATATATTTT. The chain combines TRBV5-4 with TRBJ1-3; 10 bases are a match to TRBD1. V trimming: 3 bases; J trimming: 7 bases; junction bases outside the gene matches: 1. Germline CDR1 is SGHNT and CDR2 is YYREEE (reference sequence). The CDR3 extends over 13 amino acids.

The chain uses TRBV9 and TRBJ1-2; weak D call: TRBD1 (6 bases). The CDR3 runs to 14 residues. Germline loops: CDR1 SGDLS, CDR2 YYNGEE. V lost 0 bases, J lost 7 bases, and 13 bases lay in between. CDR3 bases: TGTGCCAGCAGCGTAGCTACGACGGGGGCTGGCTACACCTTC. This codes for CASSVATTGAGYTF. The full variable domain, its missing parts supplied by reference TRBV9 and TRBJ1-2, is DSGVTQTPKHLITATGQRVTLRCSPRSGDLSVYWYQQSLDQGLQFLIQYYNGEERAKGNILERFSAQQFPDLHSELNLSSLELGDSALYFCASSVATTGAGYTFGSGTRLTVV.

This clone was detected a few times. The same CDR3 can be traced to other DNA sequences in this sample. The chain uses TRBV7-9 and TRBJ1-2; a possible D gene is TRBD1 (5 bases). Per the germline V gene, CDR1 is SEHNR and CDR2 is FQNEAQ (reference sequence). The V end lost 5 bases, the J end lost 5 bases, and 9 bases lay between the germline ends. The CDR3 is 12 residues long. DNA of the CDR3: TGTGCCAGCAGCCCCACAGGTTATGGCTACACCTTC. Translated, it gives CASSPTGYGYTF.

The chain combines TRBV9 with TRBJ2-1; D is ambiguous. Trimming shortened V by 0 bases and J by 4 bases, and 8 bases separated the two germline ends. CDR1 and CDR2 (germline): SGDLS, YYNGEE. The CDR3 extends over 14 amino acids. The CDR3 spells CASSVEPSYNEQFF. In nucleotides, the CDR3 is TGTGCCAGCAGCGTAGAACCTAGTTACAATGAGCAGTTCTTC.

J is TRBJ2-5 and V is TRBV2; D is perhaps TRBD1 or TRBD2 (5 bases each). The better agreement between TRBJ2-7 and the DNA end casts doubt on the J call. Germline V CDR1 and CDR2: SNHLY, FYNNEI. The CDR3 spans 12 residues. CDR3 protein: CASDGDAYEQYF. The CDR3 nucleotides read TGTGCCTCCGATGGGGACGCGTACGAGCAGTACTTC.

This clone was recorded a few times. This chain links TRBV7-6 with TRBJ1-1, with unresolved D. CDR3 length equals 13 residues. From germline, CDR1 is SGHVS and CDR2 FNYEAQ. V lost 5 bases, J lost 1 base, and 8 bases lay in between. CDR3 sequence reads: CASSVITNTEAFF. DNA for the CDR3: TGTGCCAGCAGCGTTATTACGAACACTGAAGCTTTCTTT.

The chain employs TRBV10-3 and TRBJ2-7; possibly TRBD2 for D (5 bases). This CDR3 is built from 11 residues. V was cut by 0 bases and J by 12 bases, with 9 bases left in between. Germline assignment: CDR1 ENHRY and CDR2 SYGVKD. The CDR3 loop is CAISESRGLYF. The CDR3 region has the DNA TGTGCCATCAGTGAGTCCAGAGGGCTGTACTTC.

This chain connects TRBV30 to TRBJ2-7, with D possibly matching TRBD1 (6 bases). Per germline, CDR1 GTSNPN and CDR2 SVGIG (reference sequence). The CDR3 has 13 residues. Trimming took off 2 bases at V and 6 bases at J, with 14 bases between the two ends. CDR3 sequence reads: CAWSPMNRAEQYF. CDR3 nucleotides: TGTGCCTGGAGTCCCATGAACAGGGCCGAGCAGTACTTC.

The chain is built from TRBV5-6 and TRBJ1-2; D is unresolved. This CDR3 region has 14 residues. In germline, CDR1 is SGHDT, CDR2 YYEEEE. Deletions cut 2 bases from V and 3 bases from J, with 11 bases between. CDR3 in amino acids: CASSFGRGDYGYTF. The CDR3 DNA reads TGTGCCAGCAGCTTTGGACGCGGGGACTATGGCTACACCTTC.